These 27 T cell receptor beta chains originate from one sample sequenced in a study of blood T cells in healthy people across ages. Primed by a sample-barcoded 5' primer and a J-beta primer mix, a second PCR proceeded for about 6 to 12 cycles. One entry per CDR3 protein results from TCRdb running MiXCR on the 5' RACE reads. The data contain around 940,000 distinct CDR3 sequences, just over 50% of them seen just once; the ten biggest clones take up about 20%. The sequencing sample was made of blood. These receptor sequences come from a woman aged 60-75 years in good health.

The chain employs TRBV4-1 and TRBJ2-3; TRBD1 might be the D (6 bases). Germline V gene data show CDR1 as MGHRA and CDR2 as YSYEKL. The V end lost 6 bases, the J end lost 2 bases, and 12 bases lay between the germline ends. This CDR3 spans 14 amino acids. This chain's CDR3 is CASRGDISTDTQYF. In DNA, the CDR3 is TGCGCCAGCAGGGGGGACATATCCACAGATACGCAGTATTTT.

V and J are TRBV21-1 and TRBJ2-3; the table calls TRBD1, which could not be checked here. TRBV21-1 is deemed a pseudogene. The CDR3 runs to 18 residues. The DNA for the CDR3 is TGTGCCAGCCCGAACAGTCCCGGGACAGGGCTTTGCACAGATACGCAGTATTTT. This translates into CASPNSPGTGLCTDTQYF.

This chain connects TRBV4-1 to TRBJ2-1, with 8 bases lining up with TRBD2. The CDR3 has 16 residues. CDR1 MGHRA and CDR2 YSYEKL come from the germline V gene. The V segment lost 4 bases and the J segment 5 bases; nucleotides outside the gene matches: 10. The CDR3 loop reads CASSLPVAGLNNEQFF. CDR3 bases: TGCGCCAGCAGCCTCCCAGTAGCGGGGTTAAACAATGAGCAGTTCTTC.

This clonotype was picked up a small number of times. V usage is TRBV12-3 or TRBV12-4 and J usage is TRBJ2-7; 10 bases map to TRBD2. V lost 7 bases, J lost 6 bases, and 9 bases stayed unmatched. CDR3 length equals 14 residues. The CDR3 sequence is CASTLGLAEIEQYF. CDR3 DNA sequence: TGTGCCAGCACCCTAGGACTAGCGGAAATCGAGCAGTACTTC.

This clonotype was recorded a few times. The DNA for the CDR3 is TGTGCCAGCAGAGAAGGGGGGCAGTACGAGCAGTACTTC. As protein: CASREGGQYEQYF. The chain has TRBV12-3 or TRBV12-4 and TRBJ2-7, with D perhaps TRBD1 or TRBD2 (6 bases each). The V end lost 6 bases, the J end lost 4 bases, and 13 bases lay between the germline ends. This CDR3 has 13 residues.

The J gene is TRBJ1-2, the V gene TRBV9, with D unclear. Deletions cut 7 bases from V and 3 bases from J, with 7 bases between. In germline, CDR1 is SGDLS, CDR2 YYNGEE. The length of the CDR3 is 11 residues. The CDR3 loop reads CASGIDYGYTF. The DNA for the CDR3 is TGTGCCAGCGGGATCGACTATGGCTACACCTTC. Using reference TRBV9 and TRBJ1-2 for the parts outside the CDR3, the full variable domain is DSGVTQTPKHLITATGQRVTLRCSPRSGDLSVYWYQQSLDQGLQFLIQYYNGEERAKGNILERFSAQQFPDLHSELNLSSLELGDSALYFCASGIDYGYTFGSGTRLTVV.

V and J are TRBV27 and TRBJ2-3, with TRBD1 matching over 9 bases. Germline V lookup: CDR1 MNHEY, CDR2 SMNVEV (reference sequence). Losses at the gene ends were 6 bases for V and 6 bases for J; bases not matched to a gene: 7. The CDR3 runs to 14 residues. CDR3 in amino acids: CASRTGQGVDTQYF. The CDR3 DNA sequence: TGTGCCAGCAGGACGGGACAGGGTGTGGATACGCAGTATTTT.

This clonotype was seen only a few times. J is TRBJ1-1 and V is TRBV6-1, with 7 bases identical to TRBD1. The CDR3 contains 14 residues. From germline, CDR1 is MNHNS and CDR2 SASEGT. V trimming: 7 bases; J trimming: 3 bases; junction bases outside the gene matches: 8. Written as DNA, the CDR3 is TGTGCCAGCACATCATTACAGGGGTACACTGAAGCTTTCTTT. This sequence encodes CASTSLQGYTEAFF.

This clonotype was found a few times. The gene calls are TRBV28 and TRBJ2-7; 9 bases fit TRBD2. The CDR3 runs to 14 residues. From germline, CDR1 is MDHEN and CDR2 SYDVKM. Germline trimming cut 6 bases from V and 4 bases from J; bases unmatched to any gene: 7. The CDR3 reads CASRRRAGGYEQYF. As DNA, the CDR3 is TGTGCCAGCAGGAGGAGAGCGGGAGGTTACGAGCAGTACTTC.

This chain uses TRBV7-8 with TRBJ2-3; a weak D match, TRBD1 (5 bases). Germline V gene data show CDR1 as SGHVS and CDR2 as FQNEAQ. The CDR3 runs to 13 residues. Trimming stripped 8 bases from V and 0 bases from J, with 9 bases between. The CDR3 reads CASEAGSTDTQYF. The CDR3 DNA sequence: TGTGCCAGCGAGGCAGGGAGCACAGATACGCAGTATTTT.

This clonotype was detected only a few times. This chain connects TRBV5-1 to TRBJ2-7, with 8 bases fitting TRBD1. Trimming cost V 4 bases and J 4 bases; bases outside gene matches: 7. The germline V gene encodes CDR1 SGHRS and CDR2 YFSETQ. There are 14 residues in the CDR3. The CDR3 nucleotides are TGCGCCAGCAGCATCGGACAGGGAGCGTACGAGCAGTACTTC. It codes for CASSIGQGAYEQYF.

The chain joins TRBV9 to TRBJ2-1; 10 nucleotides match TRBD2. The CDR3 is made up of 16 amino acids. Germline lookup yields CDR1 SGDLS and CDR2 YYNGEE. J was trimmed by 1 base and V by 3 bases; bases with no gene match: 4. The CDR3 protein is CASSALAGVSYNEQFF. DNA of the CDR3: TGTGCCAGCAGCGCCCTAGCGGGAGTGTCCTACAATGAGCAGTTCTTC.

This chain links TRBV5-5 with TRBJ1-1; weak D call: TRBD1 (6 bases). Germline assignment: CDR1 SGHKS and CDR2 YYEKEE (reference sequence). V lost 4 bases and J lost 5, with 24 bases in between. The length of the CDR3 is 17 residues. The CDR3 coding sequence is TGTGCCAGCAGCGAATACCCAGGGATACTCAGGGGTACTGAAGCTTTCTTT. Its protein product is CASSEYPGILRGTEAFF. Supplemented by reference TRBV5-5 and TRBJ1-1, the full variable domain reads DAGVTQSPTHLIKTRGQQVTLRCSPISGHKSVSWYQQVLGQGPQFIFQYYEKEERGRGNFPDRFSARQFPNYSSELNVNALLLGDSALYLCASSEYPGILRGTEAFFGQGTRLTVV.

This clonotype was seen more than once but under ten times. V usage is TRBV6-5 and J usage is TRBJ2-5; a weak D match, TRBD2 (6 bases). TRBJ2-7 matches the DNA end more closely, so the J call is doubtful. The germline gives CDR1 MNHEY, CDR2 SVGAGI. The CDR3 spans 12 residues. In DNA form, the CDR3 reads TGTGCCAGCAGGACCGGGGGTTCCGAGCAGTACTTC. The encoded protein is CASRTGGSEQYF.

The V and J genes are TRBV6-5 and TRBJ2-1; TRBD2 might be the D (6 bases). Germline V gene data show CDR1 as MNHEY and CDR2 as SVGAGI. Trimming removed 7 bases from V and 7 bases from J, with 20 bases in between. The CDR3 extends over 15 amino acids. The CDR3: CASTKLAPKGNEQFF. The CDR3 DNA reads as TGTGCCAGCACTAAACTAGCTCCAAAAGGTAATGAGCAGTTCTTC.

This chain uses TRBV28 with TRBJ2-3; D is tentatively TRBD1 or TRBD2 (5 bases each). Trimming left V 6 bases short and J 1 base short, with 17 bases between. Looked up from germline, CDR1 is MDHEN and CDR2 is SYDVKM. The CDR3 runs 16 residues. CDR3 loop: CASSIDSTGRTDTQYF. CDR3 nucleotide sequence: TGTGCCAGCAGCATTGATTCGACGGGACGCACAGATACGCAGTATTTT.

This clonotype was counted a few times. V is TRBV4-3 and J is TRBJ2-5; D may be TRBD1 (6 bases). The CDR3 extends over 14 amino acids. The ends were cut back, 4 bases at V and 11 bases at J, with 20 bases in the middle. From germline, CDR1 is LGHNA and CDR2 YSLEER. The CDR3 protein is CASSLSTGKMVQYF. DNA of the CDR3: TGCGCCAGCAGCCTATCGACAGGAAAGATGGTGCAGTACTTC.

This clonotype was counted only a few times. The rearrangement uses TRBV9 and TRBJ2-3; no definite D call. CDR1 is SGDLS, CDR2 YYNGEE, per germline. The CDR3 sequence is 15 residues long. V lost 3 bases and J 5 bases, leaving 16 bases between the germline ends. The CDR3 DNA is TGTGCCAGCAGCGACTACTCAAGCTTGGGAGATACGCAGTATTTT. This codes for CASSDYSSLGDTQYF.

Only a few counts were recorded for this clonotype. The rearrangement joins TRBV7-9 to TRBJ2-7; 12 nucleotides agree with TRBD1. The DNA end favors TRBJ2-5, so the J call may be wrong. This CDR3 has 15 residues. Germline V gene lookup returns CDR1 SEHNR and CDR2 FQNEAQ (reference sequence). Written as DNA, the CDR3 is TGTGCCAGCAGCCTTGGGACAGGGGGCTTTAAGACCCAGTACTTC. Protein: CASSLGTGGFKTQYF.

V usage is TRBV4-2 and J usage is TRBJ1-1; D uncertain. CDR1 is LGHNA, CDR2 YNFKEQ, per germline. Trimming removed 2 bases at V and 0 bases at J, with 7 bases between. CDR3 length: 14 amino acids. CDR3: CASSQPSMNTEAFF. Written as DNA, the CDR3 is TGTGCCAGCAGCCAACCCTCAATGAACACTGAAGCTTTCTTT.

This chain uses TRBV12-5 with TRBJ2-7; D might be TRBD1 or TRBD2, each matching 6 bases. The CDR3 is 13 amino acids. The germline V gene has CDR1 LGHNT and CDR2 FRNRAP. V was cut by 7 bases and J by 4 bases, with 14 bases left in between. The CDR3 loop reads CASAQGLKYEQYF. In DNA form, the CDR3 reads TGTGCTAGTGCACAGGGACTGAAATACGAGCAGTACTTC.

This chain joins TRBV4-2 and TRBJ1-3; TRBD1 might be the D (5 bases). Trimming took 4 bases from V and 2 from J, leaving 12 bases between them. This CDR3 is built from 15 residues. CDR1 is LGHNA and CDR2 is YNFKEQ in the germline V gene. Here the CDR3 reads CASSRESGTGNTIYF. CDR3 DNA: TGTGCCAGCAGCCGCGAATCAGGGACTGGAAACACCATATATTTT.

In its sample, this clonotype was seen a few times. The CDR3 sequence: CASRQVGETQYF. The CDR3, as DNA: TGTGCCAGCAGACAAGTGGGGGAGACCCAGTACTTC. The chain carries TRBV28 and TRBJ2-5; D unresolved. There are 12 residues in the CDR3. The germline gives CDR1 MDHEN, CDR2 SYDVKM. Trimming removed 6 bases from V and 5 bases from J, with 10 bases in between.

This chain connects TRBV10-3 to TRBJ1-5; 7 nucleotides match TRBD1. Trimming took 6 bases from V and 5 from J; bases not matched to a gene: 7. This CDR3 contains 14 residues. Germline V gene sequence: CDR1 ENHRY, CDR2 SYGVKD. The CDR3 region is CAIRGDSLHQPQHF. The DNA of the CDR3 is TGTGCCATCAGGGGGGACAGCTTACATCAGCCCCAGCATTTT.

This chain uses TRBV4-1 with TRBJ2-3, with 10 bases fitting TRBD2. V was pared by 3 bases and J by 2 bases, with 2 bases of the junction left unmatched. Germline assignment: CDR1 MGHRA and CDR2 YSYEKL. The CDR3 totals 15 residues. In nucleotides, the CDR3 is TGCGCCAGCAGCCAGGGACTAGCGACCACAGATACGCAGTATTTT. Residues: CASSQGLATTDTQYF.

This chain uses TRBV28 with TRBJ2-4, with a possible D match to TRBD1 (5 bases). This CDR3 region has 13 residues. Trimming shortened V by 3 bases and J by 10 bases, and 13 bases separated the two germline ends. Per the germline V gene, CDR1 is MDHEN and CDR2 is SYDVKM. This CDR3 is CASSLVDRRIQYF. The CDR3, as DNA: TGTGCCAGCAGTTTGGTCGACAGAAGAATTCAGTACTTC.

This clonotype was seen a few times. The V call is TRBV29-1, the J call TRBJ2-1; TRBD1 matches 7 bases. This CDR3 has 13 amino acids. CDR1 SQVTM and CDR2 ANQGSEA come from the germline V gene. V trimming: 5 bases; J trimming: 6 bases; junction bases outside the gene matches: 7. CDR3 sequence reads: CSVKTGPINEQFF. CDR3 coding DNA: TGCAGCGTTAAGACAGGGCCGATCAATGAGCAGTTCTTC.